This T cell receptor (beta chain) was sequenced in a study of T cell clones after liver transplantation. Study in general: Subjects received no induction therapy and standard immunosuppression until randomization at 12-24 months post-transplant. Patients counted as tolerant after at least one year off all immunosuppression, enzymes not exceeding twice normal. Study-wide results and limits: These preliminary findings come from unstandardized post-transplant sampling times. Rather than being deleted, graft donor-reactive T cells may have moved into the graft.

This CDR3 spans 14 amino acids. V lost 5 bases and J lost 10, with 18 bases in between. Germline V gene lookup returns CDR1 SNHLY and CDR2 FYNNEI. Profiled with immunoSEQ multiplex PCR; TCRdb holds only in-frame clones, not every one. The profile shows tens of thousands of clones, roughly 92% of them singletons. This clone was seen a single time. The antigen is undetermined. This sample comprised CD4+ T cells from blood, obtained about 25 months after liver transplant. The clonotype was recovered from a human patient who received a liver transplant. Some T cells may originate from the graft donor. This chain joins TRBV2 and TRBJ2-1; D perhaps matches TRBD1 (5 bases). CDR3 bases: TGTGCCAGCAGTAGGGCAGGTGCTAACAGGGAGCAGTTCTTC. Translated: CASSRAGANREQFF. Combining the CDR3 with reference TRBV2 and TRBJ2-1 gives the whole variable domain EPEVTQTPSHQVTQMGQEVILRCVPISNHLYFYWYRQILGQKVEFLVSFYNNEISEKSEIFDDQFSVERPDGSNFTLKIRSTKLEDSAMYFCASSRAGANREQFFGPGTRLTVL.